The 21 T cell receptor beta chains presented below share a single source sample, sequenced in a study of T-cell memory formation after mild COVID-19 (dated by TCRdb to 2020 to 2023). The library was obtained by 5' RACE. Sequenced using an Illumina NovaSeq 6000. TCRdb itself trimmed the public reads at Q25 with fastp, ran MiXCR and retained productive beta chains. Entries that share a CDR3 protein sequence are merged under the most common genes and DNA. This sample lists under 250,000 distinct CDR3 sequences; 7.5% to 10% were detected once. The ten biggest clones cover 20% to 25% of the sample. The sequencing sample was made of PBMCs or a T cell subset sorted from them (not recorded which). These TCRs come from a man aged 18 to 30 who had mild COVID-19 (a few samples of this study predate the infection). The sample titles of this study are shuffled in the database, so cell type and time point are left out; the donor was told from shared clones.

The gene calls are TRBV5-5 and TRBJ1-1; no clear D gene. The CDR3 is made up of 14 amino acids. Trimming shortened V by 4 bases and J by 8 bases, and 18 bases separated the two germline ends. The germline V gene has CDR1 SGHKS and CDR2 YYEKEE (reference sequence). CDR3 nucleotides: TGTGCCAGCAGCACCCTCTCCGCGGCTAGAGAAGCTTTCTTT. Its translation: CASSTLSAAREAFF.

V and J are TRBV4-1 and TRBJ1-1; 7 bases align to TRBD1. CDR3 length: 16 residues. V shed 1 base, J shed 0 bases, and the junction held 5 bases outside the gene matches. Germline assignment: CDR1 MGHRA and CDR2 YSYEKL. The CDR3 sequence: CASSQGTGQMNTEAFF. CDR3 nucleotide sequence: TGCGCCAGCAGCCAAGGGACAGGACAAATGAACACTGAAGCTTTCTTT.

This clonotype was detected only a few times. This chain's CDR3 is CSARDEGVNTEAFF. CDR3 sequence (DNA): TGCAGTGCTAGAGATGAGGGAGTGAACACTGAAGCTTTCTTT. The genes are TRBV20-1 and TRBJ1-1; D gene uncertain. Trimming shortened V by 0 bases and J by 0 bases, and 8 bases separated the two germline ends. Germline lookup yields CDR1 DFQATT and CDR2 SNEGSKA (reference sequence). The CDR3 runs 14 residues.

The V and J genes are TRBV15 and TRBJ2-5; TRBD2 aligns across 9 bases. The CDR3 runs to 15 residues. Germline V gives CDR1 LNHNV, CDR2 YYDKDF (reference sequence). J lost 5 bases, V lost 2 bases, and 6 bases had no gene match. The chain's CDR3 is CATSRPAGGHETQYF. Written as DNA, the CDR3 is TGTGCCACCAGCAGACCAGCGGGGGGCCACGAGACCCAGTACTTC.

The sample holds a few counts of this clonotype. The rearrangement links TRBV7-2 to TRBJ1-1, with D possibly being TRBD1 (6 bases). The CDR3 has 14 residues. Trimming removed 5 bases at V and 5 bases at J, with 15 bases between. CDR1 and CDR2 (germline): SGHTA, FQGNSA. CDR3 DNA: TGTGCCAGCAGCCCGTGGGGGGCGGGGACTGAAGCTTTCTTT. This encodes CASSPWGAGTEAFF.

This clonotype has just a few counts. The chain couples TRBV6-6 to TRBJ2-7; possibly TRBD1 for D (6 bases). The CDR3 is 13 residues long. Trimming removed 5 bases at V and 4 bases at J, with 12 bases between. Germline-derived CDR1 and CDR2 are MNHNY and SVGAGI (reference sequence). This chain's CDR3 is CASSPGTHYEQYF. The CDR3 DNA is TGTGCCAGCAGTCCCGGGACACATTACGAGCAGTACTTC.

This clonotype has more than one count but fewer than ten. This chain uses TRBV7-9 with TRBJ1-1; no firm D call. V was shortened by 5 bases and J by 3 bases, with 7 bases between the two germline ends. Germline V lookup: CDR1 SEHNR, CDR2 FQNEAQ (reference sequence). The CDR3 covers 12 residues. Written as DNA, the CDR3 is TGTGCCAGCAGCCTCGACGACACTGAAGCTTTCTTT. Residues: CASSLDDTEAFF. The full variable domain, rest sourced from reference TRBV7-9 and TRBJ1-1, is DTGVSQNPRHKITKRGQNVTFRCDPISEHNRLYWYRQTLGQGPEFLTYFQNEAQLEKSRLLSDRFSAERPKGSFSTLEIQRTEQGDSAMYLCASSLDDTEAFFGQGTRLTVV.

The V gene is TRBV4-3, the J gene TRBJ2-3; TRBD2 might be the D (6 bases). In germline, CDR1 is LGHNA, CDR2 YSLEER. V was trimmed by 3 bases and J by 1 base, leaving 14 bases between them. The length of the CDR3 is 16 residues. As DNA, the CDR3 is TGCGCCAGCAGCCAGGGGGACGGCGGGGGCACAGATACGCAGTATTTT. Protein product: CASSQGDGGGTDTQYF.

This chain joins TRBV28 and TRBJ1-1; 7 nucleotides match TRBD1. Germline trimming cut 10 bases from V and 8 bases from J; bases unmatched to any gene: 13. CDR3 length: 13 amino acids. Germline CDR1 MDHEN, CDR2 SYDVKM. CDR3 sequence reads: CAILIQQGQEAFF. In nucleotides, the CDR3 is TGTGCCATTCTCATTCAACAGGGACAGGAAGCTTTCTTT.

The sample holds a few counts of this clonotype. This chain connects TRBV10-3 to TRBJ2-1; the match to TRBD2 covers 7 bases. Germline CDR1 is ENHRY and CDR2 is SYGVKD. V shed 2 bases, J shed 7 bases, and the junction held 8 bases outside the gene matches. CDR3 length equals 15 residues. CDR3 sequence: CAISEGGSVINEQFF. The CDR3 DNA follows: TGTGCCATCAGTGAGGGCGGGAGTGTTATAAATGAGCAGTTCTTC.

The rearrangement links TRBV10-3 to TRBJ2-7, with 14 bases fitting TRBD2. CDR1 ENHRY and CDR2 SYGVKD come from the germline V gene. V lost 6 bases, J lost 4 bases, and 2 bases stayed unmatched. CDR3 length equals 14 residues. The CDR3 protein is CAIRTSGGVYEQYF. In nucleotides, the CDR3 is TGTGCCATCAGGACTAGCGGGGGGGTATACGAGCAGTACTTC.

This clonotype has a count of ten or more. The J gene is TRBJ1-2, the V gene TRBV12-3 or TRBV12-4, with D possibly matching TRBD1 (5 bases). This CDR3 comprises 14 residues. V lost 0 bases and J lost 6, with 11 bases in between. The CDR3 spells CASSLASGPHGYTF. The CDR3 DNA reads as TGTGCCAGCAGTTTAGCATCGGGGCCCCATGGCTACACCTTC.

This clonotype has only a few counts. The rearrangement uses TRBV7-3 and TRBJ2-1; 11 bases line up with TRBD1. Germline V lookup: CDR1 SGHTA, CDR2 FQGTGA. With V trimmed by 2 bases and J by 8 bases, 5 bases remained unmatched. The CDR3 sequence is 15 residues long. CDR3 region: CASSLGTGGRYEQFF. The CDR3 DNA is TGTGCCAGCAGCTTAGGGACAGGGGGGAGGTATGAGCAGTTCTTC.

This clonotype occurred a few times. The V call is TRBV5-1, the J call TRBJ1-2, with TRBD1 as a possible D gene (6 bases). The CDR3 runs to 15 residues. The germline V gene encodes CDR1 SGHRS and CDR2 YFSETQ. V was pared by 0 bases and J by 0 bases, with 9 bases between. CDR3 amino acids: CASSLGGTPNYGYTF. CDR3 in DNA: TGCGCCAGCAGCTTGGGAGGGACACCTAACTATGGCTACACCTTC.

V usage is TRBV20-1 and J usage is TRBJ2-1; D gene uncertain. Trimming took 6 bases from V and 1 from J, leaving 19 bases between them. Germline V gives CDR1 DFQATT, CDR2 SNEGSKA (reference sequence). The CDR3 is 16 residues long. The CDR3 region has the DNA TGCAGTGCCTTATATGACGGGTTGGATTCCTACAATGAGCAGTTCTTC. This gives the protein CSALYDGLDSYNEQFF.

The J gene is TRBJ2-5, the V gene TRBV20-1; D is perhaps TRBD2 (5 bases). The CDR3 runs 14 residues. V dropped 6 bases and J dropped 2 bases, with 16 bases sitting between them. From germline, CDR1 is DFQATT and CDR2 SNEGSKA (reference sequence). The CDR3 region is CSALQNSVQETQYF. The CDR3 bases are TGCAGTGCGCTTCAGAATAGCGTGCAAGAGACCCAGTACTTC.

At least ten counts were recorded for this clonotype. The chain is built from TRBV6-2 or TRBV6-3 and TRBJ2-3, with 9 bases that match TRBD2. The germline gives CDR1 MNHEY, CDR2 SVGEGT. V lost 5 bases, J lost 5 bases, and 5 bases stayed unmatched. This CDR3 has 14 residues. CDR3 amino acids: CASSPGLAQDTQYF. For the CDR3, the DNA is TGTGCCAGCAGTCCCGGACTAGCGCAAGATACGCAGTATTTT.

The V gene is TRBV7-9, the J gene TRBJ2-3, with 10 bases matching TRBD2. Looked up from germline, CDR1 is SEHNR and CDR2 is FQNEAQ (reference sequence). The CDR3 extends over 16 amino acids. The trim removed 2 bases at V and 5 bases at J, leaving 7 bases unmatched. CDR3 in amino acids: CASSLPAGGAKDTQYF. The CDR3 bases are TGTGCCAGCAGCTTACCAGCGGGGGGGGCTAAAGATACGCAGTATTTT.

The chain combines TRBV6-2 or TRBV6-3 with TRBJ2-7; D is perhaps TRBD1 (5 bases). Per germline, CDR1 MNHEY and CDR2 SVGEGT. The length of the CDR3 is 13 residues. Between the trimmed V and J ends, which lost 5 bases and 0 bases, there was a span of 8 bases. The CDR3 region has the DNA TGTGCCAGCAGTAACAGGATCTCCTACGAGCAGTACGTC. Protein: CASSNRISYEQYV.

Only a few counts were recorded for this clonotype. V gene TRBV9 combines with J gene TRBJ2-5, with D tentatively TRBD2 (6 bases). Trimming pared 0 bases from V and 5 bases from J, leaving 14 bases between. This CDR3 spans 15 amino acids. Germline lookup yields CDR1 SGDLS and CDR2 YYNGEE. For the CDR3, the DNA is TGTGCCAGCAGCGTAGAAGGGGCGGAGGGTGAGACCCAGTACTTC. Protein: CASSVEGAEGETQYF.

This clonotype was seen many times. The J gene is TRBJ2-4, the V gene TRBV5-1; TRBD2 agrees at 7 bases. The CDR3 runs to 12 residues. Germline CDR1 and CDR2: SGHRS and YFSETQ. The V gene end was trimmed by 2 bases and the J gene end by 13 bases; junction bases not matched to a gene: 6. The CDR3 DNA reads TGCGCCAGCAGCTTCCCCAGCGGGGCCCAGTACTTC. The encoded protein is CASSFPSGAQYF.